These 5 T cell receptor beta chains were sequenced from one sample in a study of T cell repertoires in cytomegalovirus infection. TCRdb re-analysed the reads in MiXCR, keeping a single row per CDR3 protein. Among about 210,000 distinct CDR3 sequences listed, under 8.5% were seen once. The sequenced sample was PBMCs. These receptors were obtained from a human donor in good health (CMV status not recorded). Some clones in this sample may be carry-over from other donors' samples.

This clonotype was observed at least ten times. V and J are TRBV7-2 and TRBJ2-2; tentatively, D is TRBD2 (5 bases). The CDR3 loop spans 15 amino acids. CDR1 and CDR2 from the germline V gene are SGHTA and FQGNSA. V lost 3 bases to trimming and J lost 6 bases, with 14 bases between them. CDR3 nucleotide sequence: TGTGCCAGCAGCTTGAGGGCAGTAGGCGCCGGGGAGCTGTTTTTT. This translates into CASSLRAVGAGELFF. Supplemented by reference TRBV7-2 and TRBJ2-2, the full variable domain reads GAGVSQSPSNKVTEKGKDVELRCDPISGHTALYWYRQSLGQGLEFLIYFQGNSAPDKSGLPSDRFSAERTGGSVSTLTIQRTQQEDSAVYLCASSLRAVGAGELFFGEGSRLTVL.

Ten or more counts support this clonotype. The chain links TRBV9 to TRBJ2-1; perhaps TRBD2 as D (7 bases). The CDR3 loop spans 16 amino acids. Germline V lookup: CDR1 SGDLS, CDR2 YYNGEE. V was clipped by 4 bases and J by 5 bases, with 19 bases between them. In DNA, the CDR3 is TGTGCCAGCAGCCTCCGGGCGAGGGGGGGGGACAATGAGCAGTTCTTC. Amino acid sequence: CASSLRARGGDNEQFF.

Many counts were recorded for this clonotype. A junction boundary mismatches the germline segment, possibly from a read error. The chain links TRBV4-1 to TRBJ2-4, with D unclear. Germline CDR1 reads MGHRA; CDR2 reads YSYEKL. The CDR3 consists of 13 residues. The CDR3 here is CASSPPSENIQYF. The DNA of the CDR3 is TGTGCCAGCAGCCCCCCCTCAGAAAACATTCAGTACTTC.

As to this clonotype: Given a much more abundant clone one base away, this may be a read error. The chain couples TRBV29-1 to TRBJ2-3, with 7 nucleotides matching TRBD1. This CDR3 has 18 amino acids. Germline V lookup: CDR1 SQVTM, CDR2 ANQGSEA. The V gene end was trimmed by 2 bases and the J gene end by 0 bases; junction bases not matched to a gene: 14. CDR3 region: CSVECLQGKISSTDTQYF. Here the CDR3 DNA reads TGCAGCGTTGAATGTCTACAGGGGAAGATATCTAGCACAGATACGCAGTATTTT.

The table lists this clonotype with a few counts. The chain is built from TRBV6-5 and TRBJ2-1; 7 positions agree with TRBD1. The germline gives CDR1 MNHEY, CDR2 SVGAGI. This CDR3 has 17 amino acids. Losses at the gene ends were 5 bases for V and 4 bases for J; bases not matched to a gene: 14. The CDR3 loop is CASSLTPGGSVYNEQFF. The CDR3 DNA sequence: TGTGCCAGCAGTCTCACCCCAGGGGGATCGGTATACAATGAGCAGTTCTTC.